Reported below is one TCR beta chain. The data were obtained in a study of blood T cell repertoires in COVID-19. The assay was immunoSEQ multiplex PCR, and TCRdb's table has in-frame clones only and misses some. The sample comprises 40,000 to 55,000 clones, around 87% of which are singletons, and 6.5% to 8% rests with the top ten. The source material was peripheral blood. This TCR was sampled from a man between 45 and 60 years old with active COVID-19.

The CDR3, as DNA: TGTGCCAGCAGCCTTCAGGGGGCCCCCACAGATACGCAGTATTTT. Its translation is CASSLQGAPTDTQYF. The chain links TRBV11-2 to TRBJ2-3; 8 positions agree with TRBD1. The CDR3 contains 15 residues. V dropped 5 bases and J dropped 2; count of bases not matched to a gene: 6. Per germline, CDR1 SGHAT and CDR2 FQNNGV. The full variable domain, completed using reference TRBV11-2 and TRBJ2-3, is EAGVAQSPRYKIIEKRQSVAFWCNPISGHATLYWYQQILGQGPKLLIQFQNNGVVDDSQLPKDRFSAERLKGVDSTLKIQPAKLEDSAVYLCASSLQGAPTDTQYFGPGTRLTVL.